This is a list of T cell receptor beta chains from one sample in a study of blood T cells in healthy people across ages. Using its own MiXCR run on the 5' RACE reads, TCRdb lists one record per CDR3 protein. The sample includes fewer than 800,000 distinct CDR3 sequences, 25% of them seen just once. This same sample was also taken into another study, of T cells of mothers and their children.

Material: blood. The source of these receptors is a boy under 18 in good health. CDR3s include the opening cysteine and the closing phenylalanine or tryptophan. The D gene is left open where the match is weak. Some rows mark clone size as missing; the rest say once, few, many or name a class of expanded clone.

size | J | V | D | DNA | CDR3
NA | TRBJ2-5 | TRBV7-9 | NA | TGTGCCAGCAGCCCCCCGGGGGCCTCGAGGGAGACCCAGTACTTC | CASSPPGASRETQYF
NA | TRBJ2-1 | TRBV6-2/TRBV6-3 | NA | TGTGCCACCACGTCCGGGCGGGTTAACAATGAGCAGTTCTTC | CATTSGRVNNEQFF
NA | TRBJ2-5 | TRBV12-3/TRBV12-4 | TRBD1 | TGTGCCAGCAGTTTAGCCCCGGGACAGGGGGAAGAGACCCAGTACTTC | CASSLAPGQGEETQYF
NA | TRBJ2-1 | TRBV4-1 | TRBD2 | TGCGCCAGCAGCCAAGATAACCTAGCGGGAGTGGGTGAGCAGTTCTTC | CASSQDNLAGVGEQFF
NA | TRBJ2-7 | TRBV6-5 | NA | TGTGCCAGCAGTTACTCGACGGAGCCTACCTACGAGCAGTACTTC | CASSYSTEPTYEQYF
many | TRBJ2-7 | TRBV5-1 | NA | TGCGCCAGCAGCTTGGGCCCTGAGCAGTACTTC | CASSLGPEQYF
few | TRBJ1-4 | TRBV29-1 | TRBD1 | TGCAGCGTTGAAACAGGGGGGGACGAAAAACTGTTTTTT | CSVETGGDEKLFF
few | TRBJ1-1 | TRBV19 | TRBD1 | TGTGCCAGTAGGAACAGGGGAGGACTCACTGAAGCTTTCTTT | CASRNRGGLTEAFF
NA | TRBJ2-7 | TRBV5-6 | NA | TGTGCCAGCAGCCTCAATAAGCCTCCCTACGAGCAGTACTTC | CASSLNKPPYEQYF
few | TRBJ2-4 | TRBV7-2 | NA | TGTGCCAGCAGCTTTGGGGGGGCTGCCAAAAACATTCAGTACTTC | CASSFGGAAKNIQYF